These T cell receptor beta chains were read from a single sample in a study of blood T cell repertoires in COVID-19. The data were produced by immunoSEQ multiplex PCR, yet TCRdb's version contains in-frame clones alone and is incomplete. The profile shows some 530,000 clones, about nine tenths of them singletons. Sequencing input: PBMCs or T cells enriched from blood (not recorded which). These receptors were collected from a woman aged 55-70 years who had recovered from COVID-19. Each CDR3 is given with its conserved first and last residue. A D gene is named only where the DNA matches it firmly. Clone size is not always given. Where it is, it says once, few, many or a class for expanded clones.

cdr3_length: 14
v_call: TRBV18
clone_size: -
d_call: TRBD1
j_call: TRBJ1-2
cdr3_nt: TGTGCCAGCTCACCAGGACAGGGGCCCTATGGCTACACCTTC
cdr3_aa: CASSPGQGPYGYTF

cdr3_length: 12
v_call: TRBV12-5
clone_size: -
d_call: -
j_call: TRBJ1-2
cdr3_nt: TGTGCTAGTGCCAGGGACATAAATGGCTACACCTTC
cdr3_aa: CASARDINGYTF

cdr3_length: 14
v_call: TRBV19
clone_size: -
d_call: -
j_call: TRBJ1-2
cdr3_nt: TGTGCCAGTAGTATGGACACTCGGAGCTATGGCTACACCTTC
cdr3_aa: CASSMDTRSYGYTF

cdr3_length: 16
v_call: TRBV7-9
clone_size: -
d_call: TRBD2
j_call: TRBJ2-2
cdr3_nt: TGTGCCAGCAGCTCCTCGGCGGGGGATCTATCCGGGGAGCTGTTTTTT
cdr3_aa: CASSSSAGDLSGELFF

cdr3_length: 17
v_call: TRBV5-1
clone_size: -
d_call: TRBD2
j_call: TRBJ2-5
cdr3_nt: TGCGCCAGCAGCTTGGATCCTAGCGGGGGAGCGGGGGAGACCCAGTACTTC
cdr3_aa: CASSLDPSGGAGETQYF

cdr3_length: 16
v_call: TRBV10-3
clone_size: once
d_call: TRBD2
j_call: TRBJ2-1
cdr3_nt: TGTGCCATCAGGAGTAGCGGGGGGAATTCCTACAATGAGCAGTTCTTC
cdr3_aa: CAIRSSGGNSYNEQFF

cdr3_length: 13
v_call: TRBV9
clone_size: -
d_call: -
j_call: TRBJ2-5
cdr3_nt: TGTGCCAGCAGCGTAGCTCTAGTAGAGACCCAGTACTTC
cdr3_aa: CASSVALVETQYF

cdr3_length: 14
v_call: TRBV5-1
clone_size: once
d_call: TRBD2
j_call: TRBJ2-2
cdr3_nt: TGCGCCAGCAGCCTGACTAGCGGGGTCCGGGAGCTGTTTTTT
cdr3_aa: CASSLTSGVRELFF

cdr3_length: 12
v_call: TRBV6-1
clone_size: once
d_call: -
j_call: TRBJ2-5
cdr3_nt: TGTGCCAGCAGTGAATGGCGGGAGACCCAGTACTTC
cdr3_aa: CASSEWRETQYF

cdr3_length: 15
v_call: TRBV30
clone_size: -
d_call: TRBD1
j_call: TRBJ1-6
cdr3_nt: TGTGCCTGGAGGGGGAAGGGACAGGGAAATTCACCCCTCCACTTT
cdr3_aa: CAWRGKGQGNSPLHF

cdr3_length: 15
v_call: TRBV5-4
clone_size: -
d_call: TRBD1
j_call: TRBJ1-6
cdr3_nt: TGTGCCAGCAGCTTCCGGACAGGGGCTAATTCACCCCTCCACTTT
cdr3_aa: CASSFRTGANSPLHF

cdr3_length: 14
v_call: TRBV4-2
clone_size: -
d_call: TRBD1
j_call: TRBJ1-2
cdr3_nt: TGTGCCAGCAGCCAAGAGACAGGGGCCTATGGCTACACCTTC
cdr3_aa: CASSQETGAYGYTF

cdr3_length: 13
v_call: TRBV3-1/TRBV3-2
clone_size: -
d_call: -
j_call: TRBJ2-7
cdr3_nt: TGTGCCAGCAGCCAAGCTTCGGGATACGAGCAGTACTTC
cdr3_aa: CASSQASGYEQYF

cdr3_length: 15
v_call: TRBV30
clone_size: -
d_call: TRBD1
j_call: TRBJ1-5
cdr3_nt: TGTGCCTGGAGTATCGGGACAGGGGGCACGGAGCCCCAGCATTTT
cdr3_aa: CAWSIGTGGTEPQHF

cdr3_length: 13
v_call: TRBV30
clone_size: -
d_call: -
j_call: TRBJ1-1
cdr3_nt: TGTGCCTGGAGTGGGCAGGCCAACACTGAAGCTTTCTTT
cdr3_aa: CAWSGQANTEAFF

cdr3_length: 13
v_call: TRBV24-1
clone_size: -
d_call: -
j_call: TRBJ1-5
cdr3_nt: TGTGCCACCAGTGGGGGGGGGAATCAGCCCCAGCATTTT
cdr3_aa: CATSGGGNQPQHF

cdr3_length: 13
v_call: TRBV24-1
clone_size: -
d_call: -
j_call: TRBJ1-5
cdr3_nt: TGTGCCACCAGTGAGCAGGGGAGACAGCCCCAGCATTTT
cdr3_aa: CATSEQGRQPQHF

cdr3_length: 17
v_call: TRBV27
clone_size: -
d_call: -
j_call: TRBJ2-1
cdr3_nt: TGTGCCAGCAGTCTCACCCGACTATCAGGCTCCTACAATGAGCAGTTCTTC
cdr3_aa: CASSLTRLSGSYNEQFF

cdr3_length: 14
v_call: TRBV11-2
clone_size: -
d_call: -
j_call: TRBJ1-6
cdr3_nt: TGTGCCAGCAGCTTTGGGGGACTAAATTCACCCCTCCACTTT
cdr3_aa: CASSFGGLNSPLHF

cdr3_length: 17
v_call: TRBV7-2
clone_size: -
d_call: -
j_call: TRBJ2-7
cdr3_nt: TGTGCCAGCAGCTTAGTTGCGGGACGGCAGGGGGACTACGAGCAGTACTTC
cdr3_aa: CASSLVAGRQGDYEQYF

cdr3_length: 13
v_call: TRBV14
clone_size: once
d_call: -
j_call: TRBJ2-3
cdr3_nt: TGTGCCAGCAGCCAAGTGCGGGTAGATACGCAGTATTTT
cdr3_aa: CASSQVRVDTQYF

cdr3_length: 17
v_call: TRBV10-3
clone_size: -
d_call: -
j_call: TRBJ1-1
cdr3_nt: TGTGCCATCAGCCCTGCGGGGCGTCTCATTATGAACACTGAAGCTTTCTTT
cdr3_aa: CAISPAGRLIMNTEAFF

cdr3_length: 15
v_call: TRBV5-1
clone_size: few
d_call: TRBD1
j_call: TRBJ2-2
cdr3_nt: TGCGCCAGCAGCTTAGGGACAGGATTCACCGGGGAGCTGTTTTTT
cdr3_aa: CASSLGTGFTGELFF

cdr3_length: 16
v_call: TRBV10-2
clone_size: once
d_call: -
j_call: TRBJ1-5
cdr3_nt: TGCGCCAGCAGTGAAACAAATTCCCATAGCAATCAGCCCCAGCATTTT
cdr3_aa: CASSETNSHSNQPQHF

cdr3_length: 12
v_call: TRBV6-5
clone_size: -
d_call: -
j_call: TRBJ2-5
cdr3_nt: TGTGCCAGCAGCCGGACAGTGGAGACCCAGTACTTC
cdr3_aa: CASSRTVETQYF

cdr3_length: 14
v_call: TRBV10-3
clone_size: -
d_call: -
j_call: TRBJ1-2
cdr3_nt: TGTGCCATCAGTGAGTCCCCGGGGATGGATGGCTACACCTTC
cdr3_aa: CAISESPGMDGYTF

cdr3_length: 16
v_call: TRBV19
clone_size: -
d_call: -
j_call: TRBJ2-1
cdr3_nt: TGTGCCAGTACCACCCACGGACAGAGTGTCTACAATGAGCAGTTCTTC
cdr3_aa: CASTTHGQSVYNEQFF

cdr3_length: 15
v_call: TRBV2
clone_size: -
d_call: -
j_call: TRBJ2-1
cdr3_nt: TGTGCCAGCAGTGACCCCCTGGGGGGGGCTCTCAAGGGGTTCTTC
cdr3_aa: CASSDPLGGALKGFF

cdr3_length: 16
v_call: TRBV11-3
clone_size: -
d_call: -
j_call: TRBJ1-6
cdr3_nt: TGTGCCAGCAGCTTAGGATCTAGCTCCTATAATTCACCCCTCCACTTT
cdr3_aa: CASSLGSSSYNSPLHF

cdr3_length: 11
v_call: TRBV20-1
clone_size: -
d_call: -
j_call: TRBJ2-7
cdr3_nt: TGCAGTGCTAGTAGGGGTCCGAAGCAGTACTTC
cdr3_aa: CSASRGPKQYF

cdr3_length: 13
v_call: TRBV28
clone_size: -
d_call: -
j_call: TRBJ1-3
cdr3_nt: TGTGCCAGCGGACTTACCTCTGGAAACACCATATATTTT
cdr3_aa: CASGLTSGNTIYF

cdr3_length: 14
v_call: TRBV4-1
clone_size: -
d_call: -
j_call: TRBJ1-2
cdr3_nt: TGCGCCAGCAGCCAAGTAGGAGGGAGTGGTGGCTACACCTTC
cdr3_aa: CASSQVGGSGGYTF

cdr3_length: 15
v_call: TRBV4-1
clone_size: once
d_call: TRBD1
j_call: TRBJ2-6
cdr3_nt: TGCGCCAGCAGACTGACAGGGGTGGGGGCCAACGTCCTGACTTTC
cdr3_aa: CASRLTGVGANVLTF

cdr3_length: 13
v_call: TRBV10-1
clone_size: -
d_call: -
j_call: TRBJ1-1
cdr3_nt: TGCGCCAGCAGTGACCGGGCGGGCACTGAAGCTTTCTTT
cdr3_aa: CASSDRAGTEAFF